A selection of T cell receptor beta chains follows, all from one sample in a study of T cell repertoires in cytomegalovirus infection. No antigen is known for these receptors. One entry per CDR3 protein results from TCRdb running MiXCR on the reads. Of over 120,000 distinct CDR3 sequences listed, more than 30% are singletons. Sequenced here: CD8+ T cells from cultured PBMCs, sampled from culture after CMV antigen stimulation. The receptors derive from a human donor in good health (CMV status not recorded). Some clones in this sample may be carry-over from other donors' samples. Each CDR3 is given with its conserved first and last residue. The order of the fields is J gene, clone size, V gene, D gene, CDR3 DNA, CDR3 protein. D genes are given only for firm matches. Rows give clone size only sometimes, using once, few, many, or a class for an expanded clone.

>TRBJ2-7|few|TRBV27|.
TGTGCCAGCAGTTTAGTTGCCGACCCCCGAAGCGAGCAGTACTTC
CASSLVADPRSEQYF
>TRBJ2-5|few|TRBV14|TRBD1
TGTGCCAGCAGCCGATTCGGACAGGGGGCCCGCGAGACCCAGTACTTC
CASSRFGQGARETQYF
>TRBJ1-5|many|TRBV19|TRBD1
TGTGCCAGTAGAGAGGGGACAGGGGGCAATCAGCCCCAGCATTTT
CASREGTGGNQPQHF
>TRBJ2-7|.|TRBV28|.
TGTGCCAGCAGGGGGGACCTTATATCCTACGAGCAGTACTTC
CASRGDLISYEQYF
>TRBJ1-5|.|TRBV2|.
TGTGCCAGCACCCTTGAAGCGGGCGGTGGGGCTACCTTCAATCAGCCCCAGCATTTT
CASTLEAGGGATFNQPQHF
>TRBJ2-3|.|TRBV12-5|TRBD1
TGTACTAGTGGTTTGGTACGGACAGGGGCCGGAGGAGATACGCAGTATTTT
CTSGLVRTGAGGDTQYF
>TRBJ2-1|few|TRBV20-1|TRBD2
TGCAGTGCTAGAGAGCGGGGGGGCTCCTACAATGAGCAGTTCTTC
CSARERGGSYNEQFF
>TRBJ2-7|few|TRBV19|TRBD2
TGTGCCAGTAGTATGGCTAGCGGGGGACCTCTCGAACCTTACGAGCAGTACTTC
CASSMASGGPLEPYEQYF
>TRBJ2-2|.|TRBV4-1|.
TGCGCCAGCAGCCCCTGGGAACGGGGATCCGGGGAGCTGTTTTTT
CASSPWERGSGELFF
>TRBJ2-1|once|TRBV11-2|TRBD2
TGTGCCAGCAGCTCCCATAGCGGGGGGGCCGGGAATGAGCAGTTCTTC
CASSSHSGGAGNEQFF
>TRBJ2-3|few|TRBV5-4|.
TGTGCCAGCAGTCCTCTTTTCCGGACAGATACGCAGTATTTT
CASSPLFRTDTQYF
>TRBJ2-7|.|TRBV20-1|.
TGCAGTGCTAGAGATGTAGGCAAATCCTACGAGCAGTACTTC
CSARDVGKSYEQYF
>TRBJ2-1|.|TRBV19|TRBD2
TGTGCCAGTAGGACTAGCGGGAACAATGAGCAGTTCTTC
CASRTSGNNEQFF
>TRBJ1-2|.|TRBV7-9|.
TGTGCCAGCAGCTTCGACAGGCTCAGCTACACCTTC
CASSFDRLSYTF
>TRBJ2-7|.|TRBV7-6|.
TGTGCCAGCAGCTTGGTCGGAAACGAGCAGTACTTC
CASSLVGNEQYF
>TRBJ2-5|.|TRBV7-2|.
TGTGCCGGAAAGGGCAGGGACGAGACCCAGTACTTC
CAGKGRDETQYF
>TRBJ2-7|.|TRBV29-1|.
TGCAGCGTAAAGGCCGCCTACGAGCAGTACTTC
CSVKAAYEQYF
>TRBJ2-2|.|TRBV12-3/TRBV12-4|.
TGTGCCAGCTCTTTTTCTGCCGCCGCGAACACCGGGGAGCTGTTTTTT
CASSFSAAANTGELFF
>TRBJ1-2|.|TRBV9|TRBD1
TGTGCCAGCAGCGTAGCTACGGGACAGGCCTATGGCTACACCTTC
CASSVATGQAYGYTF
>TRBJ2-2|.|TRBV7-6|TRBD2
TGTGCCAGCAGCTTAGCGTTAGGGGCTAGCGGTTATTCGAACACCGGGGAGCTGTTTTTT
CASSLALGASGYSNTGELFF
>TRBJ1-2|many|TRBV20-1|TRBD1
TGCAGTGCCCAAGCCGGGACAGGGGACTTCTATGGCTACACCTTC
CSAQAGTGDFYGYTF
>TRBJ2-1|.|TRBV27|.
TGTGCCAGCACCCTAGGACGGGGGAATGAGCAGTTCTTC
CASTLGRGNEQFF
>TRBJ2-1|many|TRBV10-3|TRBD2
TGTGCCATCAGTGAACTAGCGGGTCAGCAGTTCTTC
CAISELAGQQFF
>TRBJ1-1|.|TRBV6-9|.
TGTGCCAGCAGTTACCTGGGGGCGTTGGACACTGAAGCTTTCTTT
CASSYLGALDTEAFF
>TRBJ2-7|few|TRBV2|.
TGTGCCAGCAGTGAAGGCTGGGTTGATTACGAGCAGTACTTC
CASSEGWVDYEQYF
>TRBJ2-6|.|TRBV20-1|TRBD1
TGCAGTGCTAGAGATGAGGGACAGGGATTCTCTGGGGCCAACGTCCTGACTTTC
CSARDEGQGFSGANVLTF
>TRBJ2-7|.|TRBV2|TRBD2
TGTGCCAGCAGTGAATTACTAGCGGGTTCCTACGAGCAGTACTTC
CASSELLAGSYEQYF
>TRBJ2-3|.|TRBV10-3|TRBD2
TGTGCCATCATGAGGACTAGCGGGGGTATTCAGGAAGATACGCAGTATTTT
CAIMRTSGGIQEDTQYF
>TRBJ2-7|.|TRBV4-1|.
TGCGCCAGCAGCCCGGGACCTTGGGTGGGCGAGCAGTACTTC
CASSPGPWVGEQYF
>TRBJ2-5|.|TRBV2|TRBD2
TGTGCCAGCAGTCTAAACCCGGGACTAGCGGGGGAAAACCAAGAGACCCAGTACTTC
CASSLNPGLAGENQETQYF
>TRBJ1-2|few|TRBV6-1|.
TGTGCCAGCTCCAACCAGCTGGGGGATGGCTACACCTTC
CASSNQLGDGYTF
>TRBJ2-2|few|TRBV7-6|TRBD1
TGTGCCAGCAGCATGACGACAGGGGGCGAAACCGGGGAGCTGTTTTTT
CASSMTTGGETGELFF
>TRBJ1-1|many|TRBV7-2|.
TGTGCCAGCAGCTTAAGCAGGGCCGTGGCTTTCTTT
CASSLSRAVAFF
>TRBJ2-7|.|TRBV7-2|TRBD1
TGTGCCAGCAGCTCCTTAGGGACAGGGGAAGAGCAGTACTTC
CASSSLGTGEEQYF
>TRBJ2-6|few|TRBV19|TRBD2
TGTGCCAGTAGTTCCCGACTAGCGGGAAGGTCTGGGGCCAACGTCCTGACTTTC
CASSSRLAGRSGANVLTF
>TRBJ1-1|.|TRBV19|TRBD1
TGTGCCAGCCTTCGACAGGGGGAGGTGAACACTGAAGCTTTCTTT
CASLRQGEVNTEAFF
>TRBJ1-2|few|TRBV7-9|.
TGTGCCAGCAGCTCCTCAGGGGCTGGGTATGGCTACACCTTC
CASSSSGAGYGYTF
>TRBJ1-2|.|TRBV7-9|.
TGTGCCAGCAGCTTAGAATATGGCTACACCTTC
CASSLEYGYTF
>TRBJ2-3|few|TRBV12-3/TRBV12-4|TRBD2
TGTGCCAGCAGGCCGAATAGCGGGGGAGTAACAGATACGCAGTATTTT
CASRPNSGGVTDTQYF
>TRBJ2-7|.|TRBV9|.
TGTGCCAGCAGCGTGGACAGTGGGGGAGAGGAGCAGTACTTC
CASSVDSGGEEQYF
>TRBJ2-3|.|TRBV7-9|TRBD2
TGTGCCAGCAGCTCTCTCCGAGCGGGGGGCAGCACAGATACGCAGTATTTT
CASSSLRAGGSTDTQYF
>TRBJ1-1|.|TRBV4-2|TRBD1
TGTGCCAGCAATGACAGGGTTTCCGGTGAAGCTTTCTTT
CASNDRVSGEAFF
>TRBJ1-6|.|TRBV2|.
TGTGCCAGCAGAACAGGGAACAATTCACCCCTCCACTTT
CASRTGNNSPLHF
>TRBJ2-5|.|TRBV6-5|TRBD2
TGTGCCAGCAGTTACTCGAGAATAGCGGGGGGGCCGGAGACCCAGTACTTC
CASSYSRIAGGPETQYF
>TRBJ1-1|many|TRBV27|TRBD1
TGTGCCAGTAAGGACAGGGCAAGAACTGAAGCTTTCTTT
CASKDRARTEAFF